This T cell receptor (beta chain) derives from a study of OX40 agonist ivuxolimab in advanced cancers. In terms of the full investigation: Ivuxolimab was an agonistic, fully human IgG2 monoclonal antibody directed against OX40 (CD134), a costimulatory receptor. Of the approximately 50 dose-escalation patients, hepatocellular carcinoma was present in 19, melanoma in approximately 15, renal cell carcinoma in 9 and head and neck cancer in 9. Prior anti-PD-1, anti-PD-L1 or anti-CTLA-4 therapy was permitted, and 40% to 50% of dose-escalation patients had received checkpoint inhibitors. Peripheral TCRbeta sequencing aimed to test whether ivuxolimab altered TCR sequence diversity and caused clonal T-cell expansion. In the dose-escalation cohort, nearly 85% of patients were male, and the mean age was around 65 years with a range of about 20 to 80. Intravenous ivuxolimab was administered to patients every 2 weeks at six dose levels: 0.01, 0.1, 0.3, 1.5, 3 and 10 mg/kg. Partial responses occurred in three dose-escalation patients: two with cutaneous melanoma and one with hepatocellular carcinoma. The paper covers the monotherapy dose-escalation part of the phase I ivuxolimab trial, which included N = 52 patients. Overall study outcomes, separate from this receptor: After ivuxolimab, CD8+ T cells had more expanded clones than CD4+ T cells on average. In the 0.1-3.0 mg/kg groups, partial responders were among the patients with the lowest normalized peripheral clonal expansion, particularly in CD8+ T cells. Low levels of normalized T-cell clonal expansion were also seen in some patients who did not respond. At doses of 0.1 to 3.0 mg/kg, clonal expansion of both CD4+ and CD8+ blood T cells was observed from baseline to week 6. The antigen specificity of the peripheral T cells that underwent clonal expansion was not determined.

Trimming accounts for 7 bases at V and 3 bases at J, while the number of junction bases matched to no gene is 14. The CDR3 measures 16 amino acids from cysteine to phenylalanine. The kept DNA is CDR3 alone, 48 bases in frame from the first base. The germline V gene (reference sequence) specifies LNHDA as CDR1 and SQIVND as CDR2. Genomic DNA was isolated from the sorted cells so that the TCRbeta CDR3 region could be sequenced. The immunoSEQ Assay was used for sequencing of TCRbeta CDR3 regions. As stored in TCRdb, this immuneACCESS dataset retains in-frame rearrangements with V and J assigned. A fraction of the clones does not appear; measured against another copy, unresolved V genes explain less than half of the discrepancy, and the remainder lacks a known reason. Across this sample there are approximately 84,000 clones, with roughly 94% seen only once. The ten top clones hold about 2.4% of the sample.

In regard to this clone: Its recognized antigen is unknown. Per-base quality was not reported, and no clone a single base away is much larger than it.

Patients with a history of autoimmune disease or receiving systemic immunosuppression were excluded from the trial. Peripheral blood for TCR sequencing was collected from all dose cohorts at baseline, on cycle 4 day 1, and on cycle 7 day 1. Samples were obtained from an open-label, multicenter, first-in-human phase I dose-escalation trial of ivuxolimab. The trial enrolled adults with locally advanced or metastatic head and neck squamous cell, hepatocellular, melanoma or renal cell carcinoma. Before TCR sequencing, CD4+ T cells and CD8+ T cells were sorted from peripheral blood as separate populations.

The TCR was taken from an adult with an advanced solid tumor such as melanoma, head and neck, liver or kidney cancer. The V and J genes are TRBV19 and TRBJ2-7; 8 middle bases align to TRBD2. The sample here was CD4+ or CD8+ T cells sorted from blood, taken in a trial of the OX40 agonist ivuxolimab. The nucleotide sequence is TGTGCCAGTACGAGTCGGGAGGGCCCCCCAATCTACGAGCAGTACTTC. Its protein reads: CASTSREGPPIYEQYF.